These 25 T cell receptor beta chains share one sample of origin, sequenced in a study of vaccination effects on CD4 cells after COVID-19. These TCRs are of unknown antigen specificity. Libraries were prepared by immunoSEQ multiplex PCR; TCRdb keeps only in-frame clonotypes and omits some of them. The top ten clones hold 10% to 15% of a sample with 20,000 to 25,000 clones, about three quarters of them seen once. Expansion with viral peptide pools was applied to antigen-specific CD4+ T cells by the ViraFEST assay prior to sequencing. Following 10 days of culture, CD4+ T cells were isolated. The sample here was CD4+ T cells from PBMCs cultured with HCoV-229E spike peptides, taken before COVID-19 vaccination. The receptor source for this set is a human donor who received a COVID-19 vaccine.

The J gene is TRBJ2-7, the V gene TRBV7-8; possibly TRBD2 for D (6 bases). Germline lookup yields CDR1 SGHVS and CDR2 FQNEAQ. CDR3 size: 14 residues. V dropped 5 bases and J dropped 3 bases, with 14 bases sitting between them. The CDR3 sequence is CASSKEGPNYEQYF. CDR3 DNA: TGTGCCAGCAGCAAGGAGGGACCTAACTACGAGCAGTACTTC.

The CDR3 loop is CASSHEGSYQETQYF. DNA for the CDR3: TGTGCCAGCAGCCACGAGGGTAGCTATCAAGAGACCCAGTACTTC. J is TRBJ2-5 and V is TRBV3-1 (or the pseudogene TRBV3-2); possibly TRBD2 for D (5 bases). Trimming shortened V by 3 bases and J by 2 bases, and 13 bases separated the two germline ends. The CDR3 has 15 residues. CDR1 and CDR2 (germline): LGHDT, YNNKEL (reference sequence).

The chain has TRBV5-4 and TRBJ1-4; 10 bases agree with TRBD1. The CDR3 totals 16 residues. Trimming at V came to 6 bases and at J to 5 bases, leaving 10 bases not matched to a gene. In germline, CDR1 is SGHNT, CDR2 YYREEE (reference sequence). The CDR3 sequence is CASTTGGTGANEKLFF. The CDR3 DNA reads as TGTGCCAGCACCACCGGAGGGACAGGGGCGAATGAAAAACTGTTTTTT.

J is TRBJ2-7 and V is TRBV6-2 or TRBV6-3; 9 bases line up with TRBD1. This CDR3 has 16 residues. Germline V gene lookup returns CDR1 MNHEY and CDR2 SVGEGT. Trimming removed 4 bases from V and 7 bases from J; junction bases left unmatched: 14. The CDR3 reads CASSFQGTGRGREQYF. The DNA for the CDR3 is TGTGCCAGCAGTTTCCAGGGGACAGGGCGAGGCCGAGAGCAGTACTTC.

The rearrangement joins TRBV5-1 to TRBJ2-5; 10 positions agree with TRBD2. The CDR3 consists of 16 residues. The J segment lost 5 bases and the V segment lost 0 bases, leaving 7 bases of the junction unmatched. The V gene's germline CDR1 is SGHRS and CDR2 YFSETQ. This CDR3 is CASSLGTSGIAETQYF. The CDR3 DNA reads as TGCGCCAGCAGCTTGGGAACTAGCGGGATTGCGGAGACCCAGTACTTC.

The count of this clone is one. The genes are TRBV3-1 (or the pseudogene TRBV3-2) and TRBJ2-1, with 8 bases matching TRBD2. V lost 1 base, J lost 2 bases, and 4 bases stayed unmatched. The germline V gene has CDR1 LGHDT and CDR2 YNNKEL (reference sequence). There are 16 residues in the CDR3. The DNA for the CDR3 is TGTGCCAGCAGCCAAGTGACTAGCGTGGCCTACAATGAGCAGTTCTTC. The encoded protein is CASSQVTSVAYNEQFF.

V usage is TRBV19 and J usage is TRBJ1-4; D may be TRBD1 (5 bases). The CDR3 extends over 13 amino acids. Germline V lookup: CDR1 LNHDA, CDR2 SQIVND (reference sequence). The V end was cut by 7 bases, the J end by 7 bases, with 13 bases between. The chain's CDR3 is CASIGAQGEKLFF. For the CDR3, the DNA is TGTGCCAGTATTGGGGCGCAGGGTGAAAAACTGTTTTTT.

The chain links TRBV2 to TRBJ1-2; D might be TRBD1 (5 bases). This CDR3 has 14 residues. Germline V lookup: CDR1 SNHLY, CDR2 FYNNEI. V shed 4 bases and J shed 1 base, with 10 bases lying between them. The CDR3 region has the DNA TGTGCCAGCAGTGGCAAAGGGGTTAACTATGGCTACACCTTC. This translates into CASSGKGVNYGYTF. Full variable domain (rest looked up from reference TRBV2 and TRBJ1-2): EPEVTQTPSHQVTQMGQEVILRCVPISNHLYFYWYRQILGQKVEFLVSFYNNEISEKSEIFDDQFSVERPDGSNFTLKIRSTKLEDSAMYFCASSGKGVNYGYTFGSGTRLTVV.

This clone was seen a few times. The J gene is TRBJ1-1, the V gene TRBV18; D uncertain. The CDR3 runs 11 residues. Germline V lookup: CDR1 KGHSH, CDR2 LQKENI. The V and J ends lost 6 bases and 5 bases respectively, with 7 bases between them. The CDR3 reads CASSAETEAFF. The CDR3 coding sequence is TGTGCCAGCTCCGCAGAAACTGAAGCTTTCTTT.

CDR3 sequence (DNA): TGTGCCAGCAGCTTGGGTACCACCCGGGGAAATGAGCAGTTCTTC. Translated: CASSLGTTRGNEQFF. The chain couples TRBV5-6 to TRBJ2-1, with D perhaps matching TRBD2 (5 bases). The CDR3 is made up of 15 amino acids. In germline, CDR1 is SGHDT, CDR2 YYEEEE. The V end was cut by 0 bases, the J end by 7 bases, with 14 bases between.

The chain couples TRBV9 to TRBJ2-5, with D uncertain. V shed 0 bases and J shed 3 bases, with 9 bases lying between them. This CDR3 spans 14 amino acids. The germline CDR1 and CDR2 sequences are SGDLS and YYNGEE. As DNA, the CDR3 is TGTGCCAGCAGCGTAGTCTCATCTGAAGAGACCCAGTACTTC. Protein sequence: CASSVVSSEETQYF.

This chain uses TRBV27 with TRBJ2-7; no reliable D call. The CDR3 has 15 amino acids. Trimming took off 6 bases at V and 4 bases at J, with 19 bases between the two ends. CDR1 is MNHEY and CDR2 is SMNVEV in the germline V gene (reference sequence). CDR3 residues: CASSPSGFASYEQYF. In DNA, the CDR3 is TGTGCCAGCAGCCCAAGTGGGTTTGCATCATACGAGCAGTACTTC.

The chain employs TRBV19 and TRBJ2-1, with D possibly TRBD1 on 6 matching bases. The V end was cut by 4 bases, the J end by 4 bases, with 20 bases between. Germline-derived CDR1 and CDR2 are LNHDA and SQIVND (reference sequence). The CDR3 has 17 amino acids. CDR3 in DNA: TGTGCCAGTAGTACCCGACAGGCTGGATTAGGTTACAATGAGCAGTTCTTC. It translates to CASSTRQAGLGYNEQFF. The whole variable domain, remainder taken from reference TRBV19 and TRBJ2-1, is DGGITQSPKYLFRKEGQNVTLSCEQNLNHDAMYWYRQDPGQGLRLIYYSQIVNDFQKGDIAEGYSVSREKKESFPLTVTSAQKNPTAFYLCASSTRQAGLGYNEQFFGPGTRLTVL.

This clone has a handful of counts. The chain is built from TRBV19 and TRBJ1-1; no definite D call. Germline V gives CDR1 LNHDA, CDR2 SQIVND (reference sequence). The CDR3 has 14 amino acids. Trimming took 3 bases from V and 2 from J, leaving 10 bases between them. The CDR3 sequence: CASSIMGINTEAFF. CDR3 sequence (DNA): TGTGCCAGTAGTATCATGGGGATAAACACTGAAGCTTTCTTT.

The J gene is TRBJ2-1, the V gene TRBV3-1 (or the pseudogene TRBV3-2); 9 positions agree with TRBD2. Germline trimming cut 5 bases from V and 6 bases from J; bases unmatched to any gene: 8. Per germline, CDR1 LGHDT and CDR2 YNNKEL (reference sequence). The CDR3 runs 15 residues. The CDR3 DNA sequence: TGTGCCAGCAGCTCCGAAGGACTAGCGAGCAATGAGCAGTTCTTC. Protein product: CASSSEGLASNEQFF.

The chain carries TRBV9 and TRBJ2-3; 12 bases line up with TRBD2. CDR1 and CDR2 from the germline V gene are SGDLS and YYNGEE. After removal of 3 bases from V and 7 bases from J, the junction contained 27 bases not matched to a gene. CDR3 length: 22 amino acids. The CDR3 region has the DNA TGTGCCAGCAGCGGCGGGTCGAAGTCCGGGACTAGCGGGTGGGGAGCACCATATACGCAGTATTTT. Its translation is CASSGGSKSGTSGWGAPYTQYF.

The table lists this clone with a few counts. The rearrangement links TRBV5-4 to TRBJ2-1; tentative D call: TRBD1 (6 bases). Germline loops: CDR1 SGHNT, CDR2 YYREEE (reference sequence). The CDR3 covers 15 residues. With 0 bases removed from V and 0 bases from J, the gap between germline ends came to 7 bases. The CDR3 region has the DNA TGTGCCAGCAGCTTGGAGGACAGCTCCTACAATGAGCAGTTCTTC. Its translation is CASSLEDSSYNEQFF.

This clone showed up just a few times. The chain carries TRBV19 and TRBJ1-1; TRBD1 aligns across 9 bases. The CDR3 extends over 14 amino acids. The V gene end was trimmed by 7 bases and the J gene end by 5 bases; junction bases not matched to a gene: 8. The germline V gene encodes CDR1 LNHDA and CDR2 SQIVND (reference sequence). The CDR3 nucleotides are TGTGCCAGTACCGGGACAGGGTGGGGAACTGAAGCTTTCTTT. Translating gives CASTGTGWGTEAFF.

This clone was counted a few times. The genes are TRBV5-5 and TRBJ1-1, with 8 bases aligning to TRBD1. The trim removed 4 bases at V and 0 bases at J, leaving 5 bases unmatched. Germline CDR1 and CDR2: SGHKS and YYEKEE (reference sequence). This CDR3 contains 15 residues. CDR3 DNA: TGTGCCAGCAGCCCAAACAGGGGGATGAACACTGAAGCTTTCTTT. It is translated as CASSPNRGMNTEAFF.

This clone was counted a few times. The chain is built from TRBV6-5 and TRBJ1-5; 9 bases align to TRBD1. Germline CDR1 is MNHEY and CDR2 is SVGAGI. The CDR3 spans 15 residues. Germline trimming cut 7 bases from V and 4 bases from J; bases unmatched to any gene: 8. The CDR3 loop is CASNTGGHNNQPQHF. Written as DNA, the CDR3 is TGTGCCAGCAACACAGGGGGCCACAATAATCAGCCCCAGCATTTT.

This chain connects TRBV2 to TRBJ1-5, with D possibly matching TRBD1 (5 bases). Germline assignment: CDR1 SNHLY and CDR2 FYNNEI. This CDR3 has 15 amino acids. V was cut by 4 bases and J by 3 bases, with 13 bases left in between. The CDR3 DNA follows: TGTGCCAGCAGTGGGCTTGGGGCCTCCAATCAGCCCCAGCATTTT. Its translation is CASSGLGASNQPQHF.

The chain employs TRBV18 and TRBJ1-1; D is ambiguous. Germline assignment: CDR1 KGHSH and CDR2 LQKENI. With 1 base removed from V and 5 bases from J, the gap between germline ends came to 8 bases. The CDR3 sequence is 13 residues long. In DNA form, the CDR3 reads TGTGCCAGCTCACCACAGGGCACGACTGAAGCTTTCTTT. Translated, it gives CASSPQGTTEAFF.

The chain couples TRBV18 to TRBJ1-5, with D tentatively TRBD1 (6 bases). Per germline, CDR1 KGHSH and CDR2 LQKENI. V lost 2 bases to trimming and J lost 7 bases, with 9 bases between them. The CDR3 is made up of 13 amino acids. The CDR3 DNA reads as TGTGCCAGCTCACCAGGGGGCGACCAGCCCCAGCATTTT. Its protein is CASSPGGDQPQHF.

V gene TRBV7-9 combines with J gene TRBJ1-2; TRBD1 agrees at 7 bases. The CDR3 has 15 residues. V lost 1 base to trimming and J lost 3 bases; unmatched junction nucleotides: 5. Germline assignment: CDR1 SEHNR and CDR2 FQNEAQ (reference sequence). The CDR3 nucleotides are TGTGCCAGCAGCTTAGGTCGGACAGGCGACTATGGCTACACCTTC. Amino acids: CASSLGRTGDYGYTF.

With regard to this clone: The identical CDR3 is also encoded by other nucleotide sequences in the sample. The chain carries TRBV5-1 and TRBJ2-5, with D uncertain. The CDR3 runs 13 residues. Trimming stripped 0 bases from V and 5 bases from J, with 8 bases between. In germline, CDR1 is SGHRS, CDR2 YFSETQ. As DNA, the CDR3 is TGCGCCAGCAGCTTGGGGTCTCAGGAGACCCAGTACTTC. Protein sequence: CASSLGSQETQYF.